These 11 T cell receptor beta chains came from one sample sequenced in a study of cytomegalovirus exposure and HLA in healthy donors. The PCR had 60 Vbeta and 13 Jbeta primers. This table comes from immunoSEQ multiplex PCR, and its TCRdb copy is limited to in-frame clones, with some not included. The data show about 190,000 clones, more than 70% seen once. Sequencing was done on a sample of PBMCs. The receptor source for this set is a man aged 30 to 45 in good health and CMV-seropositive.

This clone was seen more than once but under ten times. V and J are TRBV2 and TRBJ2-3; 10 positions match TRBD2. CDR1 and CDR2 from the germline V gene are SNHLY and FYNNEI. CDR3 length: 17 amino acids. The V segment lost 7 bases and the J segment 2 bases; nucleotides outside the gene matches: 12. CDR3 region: CASNLAGVRGITDTQYF. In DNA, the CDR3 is TGTGCCAGCAATCTAGCGGGAGTGCGTGGGATCACAGATACGCAGTATTTT. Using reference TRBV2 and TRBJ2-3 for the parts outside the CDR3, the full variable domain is EPEVTQTPSHQVTQMGQEVILRCVPISNHLYFYWYRQILGQKVEFLVSFYNNEISEKSEIFDDQFSVERPDGSNFTLKIRSTKLEDSAMYFCASNLAGVRGITDTQYFGPGTRLTVL.

The DNA of the CDR3 is TGTGCCAGCAGTTTAAGGGGGGGAGGTGAAGCTTTCTTT. Translation: CASSLRGGGEAFF. The genes are TRBV28 and TRBJ1-1; the D gene is possibly TRBD1 (6 bases). This CDR3 region has 13 residues. Germline V gene sequence: CDR1 MDHEN, CDR2 SYDVKM. Trimming took 2 bases from V and 7 from J, leaving 11 bases between them.

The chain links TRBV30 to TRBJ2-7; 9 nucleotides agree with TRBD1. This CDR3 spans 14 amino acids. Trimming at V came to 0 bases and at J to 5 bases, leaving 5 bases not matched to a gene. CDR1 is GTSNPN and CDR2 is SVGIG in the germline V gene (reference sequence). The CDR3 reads CAWSVTGGLNEQYF. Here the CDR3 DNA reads TGTGCCTGGAGTGTAACAGGGGGCTTAAACGAGCAGTACTTC.

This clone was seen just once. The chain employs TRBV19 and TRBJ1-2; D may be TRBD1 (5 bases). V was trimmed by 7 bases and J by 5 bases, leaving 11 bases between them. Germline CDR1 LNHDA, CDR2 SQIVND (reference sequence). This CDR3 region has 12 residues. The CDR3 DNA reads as TGTGCCAGTACCCCGGGGGTATATGGCTACACCTTC. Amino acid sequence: CASTPGVYGYTF.

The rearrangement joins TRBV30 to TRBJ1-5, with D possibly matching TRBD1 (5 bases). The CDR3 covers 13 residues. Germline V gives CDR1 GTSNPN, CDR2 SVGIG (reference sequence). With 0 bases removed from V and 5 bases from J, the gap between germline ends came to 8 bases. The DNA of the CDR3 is TGTGCCTGGAGTGTGGGGCAGGATCAGCCCCAGCATTTT. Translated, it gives CAWSVGQDQPQHF.

CDR3 nucleotide sequence: TGTGCCAGCGGGACCGGGACTAGCGGACTCGAGCAGTACTTC. Translating gives CASGTGTSGLEQYF. The rearrangement links TRBV7-9 to TRBJ2-7; TRBD2 agrees at 11 bases. The CDR3 runs to 14 residues. Germline CDR1 reads SEHNR; CDR2 reads FQNEAQ (reference sequence). The V gene end was trimmed by 8 bases and the J gene end by 6 bases; junction bases not matched to a gene: 9.

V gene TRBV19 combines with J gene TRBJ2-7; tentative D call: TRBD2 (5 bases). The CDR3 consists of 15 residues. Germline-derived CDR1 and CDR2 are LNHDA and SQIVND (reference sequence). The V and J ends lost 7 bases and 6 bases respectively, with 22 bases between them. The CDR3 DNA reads TGTGCCAGTACCCTGGAGCTAGCAGCCTTTGCCGAGCAGTACTTC. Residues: CASTLELAAFAEQYF.

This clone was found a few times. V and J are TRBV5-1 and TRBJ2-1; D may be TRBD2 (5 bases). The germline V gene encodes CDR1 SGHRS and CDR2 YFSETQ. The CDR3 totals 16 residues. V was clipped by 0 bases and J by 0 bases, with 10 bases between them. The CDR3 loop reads CASSLGRASSYNEQFF. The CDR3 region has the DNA TGCGCCAGCAGCTTGGGGCGGGCAAGCTCCTACAATGAGCAGTTCTTC. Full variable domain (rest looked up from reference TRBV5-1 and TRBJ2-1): KAGVTQTPRYLIKTRGQQVTLSCSPISGHRSVSWYQQTPGQGLQFLFEYFSETQRNKGNFPGRFSGRQFSNSRSEMNVSTLELGDSALYLCASSLGRASSYNEQFFGPGTRLTVL.

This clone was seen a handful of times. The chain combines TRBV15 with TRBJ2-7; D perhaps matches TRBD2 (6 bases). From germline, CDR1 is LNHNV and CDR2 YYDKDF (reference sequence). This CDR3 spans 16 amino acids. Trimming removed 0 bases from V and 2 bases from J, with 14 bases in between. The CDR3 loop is CATSRDGGETTYEQYF. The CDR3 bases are TGTGCCACCAGCAGAGATGGCGGGGAGACTACCTACGAGCAGTACTTC.

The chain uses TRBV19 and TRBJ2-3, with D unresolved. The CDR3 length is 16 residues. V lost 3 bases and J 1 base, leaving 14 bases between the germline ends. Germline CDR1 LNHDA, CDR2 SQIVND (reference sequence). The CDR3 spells CASSISYGGGTDTQYF. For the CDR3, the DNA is TGTGCCAGTAGTATTTCTTACGGCGGAGGCACAGATACGCAGTATTTT.

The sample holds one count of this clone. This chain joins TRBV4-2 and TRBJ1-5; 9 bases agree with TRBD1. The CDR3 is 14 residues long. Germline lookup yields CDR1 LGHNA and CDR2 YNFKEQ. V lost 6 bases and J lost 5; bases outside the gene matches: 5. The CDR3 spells CASSAGTGHQPQHF. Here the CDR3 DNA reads TGTGCCAGCAGTGCCGGGACAGGGCATCAGCCCCAGCATTTT.